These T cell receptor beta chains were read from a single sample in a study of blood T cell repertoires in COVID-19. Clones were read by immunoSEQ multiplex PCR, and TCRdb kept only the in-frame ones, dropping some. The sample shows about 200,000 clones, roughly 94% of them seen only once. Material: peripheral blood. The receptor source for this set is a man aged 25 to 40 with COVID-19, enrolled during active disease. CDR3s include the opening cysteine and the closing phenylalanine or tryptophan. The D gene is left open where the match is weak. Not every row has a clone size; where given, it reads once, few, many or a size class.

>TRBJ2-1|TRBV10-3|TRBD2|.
CAIGNGLADNEQFF
TGTGCCATCGGGAACGGGCTAGCGGACAATGAGCAGTTCTTC
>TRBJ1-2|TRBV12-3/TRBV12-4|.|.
CASSFLAGGYTF
.
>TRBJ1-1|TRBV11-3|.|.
CASSMTVNTEAFF
TGTGCCAGCAGCATGACAGTGAACACTGAAGCTTTCTTT
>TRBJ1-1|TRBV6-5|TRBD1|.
CASSTTGVTEAFF
TGTGCCAGCAGCACTACAGGGGTCACTGAAGCTTTCTTT
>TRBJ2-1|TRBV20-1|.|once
CSASDREASYNEQFF
TGCAGTGCTAGTGACAGGGAGGCCTCCTACAATGAGCAGTTCTTC
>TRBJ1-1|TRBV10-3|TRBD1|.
CAISGQGAATEAFF
TGTGCCATCAGTGGACAGGGGGCTGCCACTGAAGCTTTCTTT
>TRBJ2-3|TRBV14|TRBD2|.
CASSPTSGTSTDTQYF
TGTGCCAGCAGCCCGACTAGCGGGACTAGCACAGATACGCAGTATTTT
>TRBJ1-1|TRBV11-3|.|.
CASSASGTEAFF
TGTGCCAGCAGCGCTTCAGGGACTGAAGCTTTCTTT
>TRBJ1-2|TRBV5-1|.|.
CASSLSQGDGYTF
TGCGCCAGCAGCTTGTCACAGGGCGATGGCTACACCTTC
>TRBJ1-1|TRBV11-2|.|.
CASSLELYSMNTEAFF
TGTGCCAGCAGCTTAGAACTTTACAGTATGAACACTGAAGCTTTCTTT
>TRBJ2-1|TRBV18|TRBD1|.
CASSPGTEPYNEQFF
TGTGCCAGCTCACCGGGGACAGAACCCTACAATGAGCAGTTCTTC
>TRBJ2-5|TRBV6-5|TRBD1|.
CASSTGTVETQYF
TGTGCCAGCAGTACCGGGACAGTAGAGACCCAGTACTTC
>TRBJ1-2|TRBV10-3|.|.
CGGTSEDGGYTF
TGTGGGGGGACATCCGAGGATGGTGGCTACACCTTC
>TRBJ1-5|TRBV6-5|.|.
CASVLGSGEVQPQHF
TGTGCCAGCGTCCTGGGCTCTGGGGAGGTTCAGCCCCAGCATTTT
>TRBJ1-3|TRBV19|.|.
CASSNIYSGNTIYF
TGTGCCAGTAGTAACATTTACTCTGGAAACACCATATATTTT
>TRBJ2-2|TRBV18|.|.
CASSPGQVGELFF
TGTGCCAGCTCACCAGGACAAGTCGGGGAGCTGTTTTTT
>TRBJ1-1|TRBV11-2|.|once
CASSLVPDLNTEAFF
TGTGCCAGCAGCTTAGTTCCAGACTTGAACACTGAAGCTTTCTTT
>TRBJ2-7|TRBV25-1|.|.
CASRPWGDHEQYF
TGTGCCAGCAGGCCTTGGGGGGACCACGAGCAGTACTTC
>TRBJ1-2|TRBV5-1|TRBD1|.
CASSVRDRVAYGYTF
TGCGCCAGCAGCGTACGGGACAGGGTCGCCTATGGCTACACCTTC
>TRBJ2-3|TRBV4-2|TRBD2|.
CASSQALAGDSTDTQYF
TGTGCCAGCAGCCAAGCACTAGCGGGGGATAGCACAGATACGCAGTATTTT
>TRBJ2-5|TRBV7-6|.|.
CASSFPGEETQYF
TGTGCCAGCAGCTTCCCCGGGGAAGAGACCCAGTACTTC
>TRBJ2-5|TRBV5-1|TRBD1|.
CASSPEGIGQGLQETQYF
TGCGCCAGCAGCCCCGAGGGTATCGGACAGGGCCTTCAAGAGACCCAGTACTTC
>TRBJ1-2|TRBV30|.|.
CAWSTSRGGFGYTF
TGTGCCTGGAGTACCTCCCGGGGGGGTTTCGGCTACACCTTC
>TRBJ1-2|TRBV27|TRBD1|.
CASRTGTYGYTF
TGTGCCAGCAGGACAGGGACCTATGGCTACACCTTC
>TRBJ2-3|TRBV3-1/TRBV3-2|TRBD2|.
CASRLAGGSTDTQYF
TGTGCCAGCCGCCTAGCGGGGGGGAGCACAGATACGCAGTATTTT
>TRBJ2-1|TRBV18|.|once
CASSPWTANNEQFF
TGTGCCAGCTCACCATGGACAGCAAACAATGAGCAGTTCTTC
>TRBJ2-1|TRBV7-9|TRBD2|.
CASSLPSGGANEQFF
TGTGCCAGCAGCTTGCCTAGCGGGGGGGCGAATGAGCAGTTCTTC
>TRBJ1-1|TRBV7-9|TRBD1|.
CASSTGGVLEAFF
TGTGCCAGCAGCACAGGGGGGGTTCTTGAAGCTTTCTTT
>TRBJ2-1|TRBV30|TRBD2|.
CAWKRSGGRSYNEQFF
TGTGCCTGGAAGAGGTCGGGAGGGAGGTCCTACAATGAGCAGTTCTTC
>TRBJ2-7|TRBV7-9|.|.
CASSPLGGLIYEQYF
TGTGCCAGCAGCCCCCTCGGGGGGCTCATCTACGAGCAGTACTTC
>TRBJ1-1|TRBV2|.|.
CASSTGPRGTEAFF
TGTGCCAGCAGTACAGGGCCCCGGGGCACTGAAGCTTTCTTT
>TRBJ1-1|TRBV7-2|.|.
CASSLTSGFPAFF
TGTGCCAGCAGCTTAACGTCAGGGTTCCCAGCTTTCTTT
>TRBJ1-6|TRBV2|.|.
CASVGVRNNSPLHF
TGTGCCAGCGTCGGAGTCAGAAATAATTCACCCCTCCACTTT
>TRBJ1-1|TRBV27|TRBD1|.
CASSISGGDTEAFF
TGTGCCAGCAGTATATCAGGGGGGGACACTGAAGCTTTCTTT
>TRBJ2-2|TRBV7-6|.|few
CASSLEAGHTGELFF
TGTGCCAGCAGCTTAGAGGCGGGACACACCGGGGAGCTGTTTTTT
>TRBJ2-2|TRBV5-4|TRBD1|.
CASSLEGAGGELFF
TGTGCCAGCAGCTTGGAGGGGGCCGGCGGGGAGCTGTTTTTT
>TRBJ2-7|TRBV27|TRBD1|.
CASSSGGLLSYEQYF
TGTGCCAGCAGTTCAGGGGGCCTACTCTCCTACGAGCAGTACTTC
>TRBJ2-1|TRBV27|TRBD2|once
CASSFRLAGVAYNEQFF
TGTGCCAGCAGTTTCAGACTAGCGGGGGTTGCGTACAATGAGCAGTTCTTC
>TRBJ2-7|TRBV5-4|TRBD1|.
CASSLQGFSYEQYF
TGTGCCAGCAGCCTACAGGGGTTCTCCTACGAGCAGTACTTC
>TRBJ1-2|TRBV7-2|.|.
CASSLPVGGVYGYTF
TGTGCCAGCAGCTTACCGGTAGGGGGGGTCTATGGCTACACCTTC
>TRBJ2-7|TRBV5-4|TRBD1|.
CASSLGTGLLEQYF
TGTGCCAGCAGCTTAGGGACAGGCCTTTTAGAGCAGTACTTC
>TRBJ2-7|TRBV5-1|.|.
CASSLASGFIDEQYF
TGCGCCAGCAGCTTGGCCTCGGGGTTCATCGACGAGCAGTACTTC
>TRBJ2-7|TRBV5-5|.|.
CASSVQGLAYEQYF
TGTGCCAGCAGCGTACAGGGTTTGGCGTACGAGCAGTACTTC
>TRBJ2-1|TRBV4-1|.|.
CASSLILGPWNEQFF
TGCGCCAGCAGCCTGATTTTGGGCCCTTGGAATGAGCAGTTCTTC
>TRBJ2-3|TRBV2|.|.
CASLGRGSTDTQYF
TGTGCCAGCCTGGGAAGGGGGAGCACAGATACGCAGTATTTT
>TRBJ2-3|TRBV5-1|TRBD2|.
CASSSRLAGSSTDTQYF
TGCGCCAGCAGCTCAAGACTAGCGGGGTCTAGCACAGATACGCAGTATTTT
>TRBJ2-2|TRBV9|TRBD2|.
CASSGGGYTGELFF
TGTGCCAGCAGCGGGGGAGGGTACACCGGGGAGCTGTTTTTT
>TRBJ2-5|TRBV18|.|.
CASSPKQIETQYF
TGTGCCAGCTCACCAAAACAGATAGAGACCCAGTACTTC
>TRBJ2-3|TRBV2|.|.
CATYTDTQYF
TGTGCCACCTACACAGATACGCAGTATTTT
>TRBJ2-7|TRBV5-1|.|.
CASSSGGDRYEQYF
TGCGCCAGCAGCTCGGGCGGGGACCGCTACGAGCAGTACTTC
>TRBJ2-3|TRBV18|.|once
CASSTNGGQADTQYF
TGTGCCAGCTCCACAAACGGGGGGCAGGCGGATACGCAGTATTTT
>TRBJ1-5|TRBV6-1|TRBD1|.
CASSEGGQGTQPQHF
TGTGCCAGCAGTGAAGGGGGACAGGGGACTCAGCCCCAGCATTTT
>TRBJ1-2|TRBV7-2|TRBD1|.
CASSDRGLYGYTF
TGTGCCAGCAGCGACAGGGGCCTCTATGGCTACACCTTC
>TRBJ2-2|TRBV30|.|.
CAWAPGGSNTGELFF
TGTGCCTGGGCTCCCGGGGGTTCGAACACCGGGGAGCTGTTTTTT
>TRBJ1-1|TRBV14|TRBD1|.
CASSHPRGTGGLGTEAFF
TGTGCCAGCAGCCACCCCCGGGGGACAGGGGGCTTGGGCACTGAAGCTTTCTTT
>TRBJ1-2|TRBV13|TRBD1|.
CASSRQGAGGYTF
TGTGCCAGCTCCCGACAGGGGGCGGGCGGCTACACCTTC
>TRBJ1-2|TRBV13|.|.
CASSSRSGYGYTF
TGTGCCAGCAGCTCCCGCTCAGGCTATGGCTACACCTTC